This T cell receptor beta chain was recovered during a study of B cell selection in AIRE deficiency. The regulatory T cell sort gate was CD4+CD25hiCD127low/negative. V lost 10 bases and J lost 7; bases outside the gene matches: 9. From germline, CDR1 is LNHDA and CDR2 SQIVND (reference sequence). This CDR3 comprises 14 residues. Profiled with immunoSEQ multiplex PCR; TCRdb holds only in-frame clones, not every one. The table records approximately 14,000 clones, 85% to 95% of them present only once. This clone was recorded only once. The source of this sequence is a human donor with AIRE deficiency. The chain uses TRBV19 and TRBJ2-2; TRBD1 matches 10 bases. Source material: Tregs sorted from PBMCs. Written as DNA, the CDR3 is TGTGCCACTAGGAGGGACAGGGGTGGCGGGGAGCTGTTTTTT. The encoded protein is CATRRDRGGGELFF.